The 8 T cell receptor beta chains given below trace back to one sample, sequenced in a study of T cell repertoires in cytomegalovirus infection. Their cognate antigens are unknown. Each CDR3 protein gets one entry after TCRdb re-called the reads with MiXCR. The table has approximately 300,000 distinct CDR3 sequences, around a quarter seen once. The input for sequencing was cultured PBMCs, taken from culture after CMV antigen stimulation. These receptor sequences come from a human donor in good health (CMV status not recorded). Some clones in this sample may be carry-over from other donors' samples.

This clonotype was picked up many times. J is TRBJ2-2 and V is TRBV6-2 or TRBV6-3; D is unresolved. The CDR3 spans 15 residues. Trimming removed 6 bases from V and 6 bases from J, with 17 bases in between. Per germline, CDR1 MNHEY and CDR2 SVGEGT. The CDR3 DNA is TGTGCCAGCAGCTTGGTAGGCAGGATGGCCGGGGAGCTGTTTTTT. It translates to CASSLVGRMAGELFF.

The chain employs TRBV19 and TRBJ1-6; TRBD1 might be the D (5 bases). Trimming stripped 7 bases from V and 6 bases from J, with 10 bases between. Germline loops: CDR1 LNHDA, CDR2 SQIVND (reference sequence). The CDR3 totals 13 residues. The CDR3 nucleotides read TGTGCCAGTACTCAGGGATCTAATTCACCCCTCCACTTT. Translated: CASTQGSNSPLHF.

The genes are TRBV10-3 and TRBJ1-3; unclear D gene. V lost 0 bases, J lost 0 bases, and 6 bases lay in between. The length of the CDR3 is 15 residues. Germline loops: CDR1 ENHRY, CDR2 SYGVKD. CDR3 in amino acids: CAISESMSSGNTIYF. In DNA, the CDR3 is TGTGCCATCAGTGAGTCAATGAGCTCTGGAAACACCATATATTTT.

This clonotype was counted only a few times. The chain employs TRBV6-5 and TRBJ1-6; D is unclear. This CDR3 has 13 amino acids. Trimming left V 7 bases short and J 7 bases short, with 11 bases between. Germline loops: CDR1 MNHEY, CDR2 SVGAGI. CDR3 nucleotide sequence: TGTGCCAGCACAAGAGGTCGGAATTCACCCCTCCACTTT. Residues: CASTRGRNSPLHF.

This clonotype was seen more than once but under ten times. The chain couples TRBV24-1 to TRBJ1-5; TRBD1 agrees at 10 bases. Germline-derived CDR1 and CDR2 are KGHDR and SFDVKD. The CDR3 runs 17 residues. V was clipped by 7 bases and J by 0 bases; unmatched bases: 8. The CDR3 here is CATSAGTGDNSNQPQHF. CDR3 sequence (DNA): TGTGCCACCAGCGCCGGGACAGGGGACAATAGCAATCAGCCCCAGCATTTT.

The sample holds a few counts of this clonotype. One end of the junction does not line up with germline, which may come from a read error. The chain carries TRBV11-3 and TRBJ2-5, with a possible D match to TRBD1 (6 bases). Germline V CDR1 and CDR2: SGHNT, YENEEA. The CDR3 runs to 16 residues. The CDR3 loop is CASTLGEWGRKETQYF. The CDR3 DNA follows: TGTGCCAGCACCTTAGGGGAGTGGGGGCGCAAAGAGACCCAGTACTTC.

J is TRBJ2-7 and V is TRBV6-2 or TRBV6-3, with D perhaps matching TRBD2 (6 bases). Trimming left V 2 bases short and J 0 bases short, with 11 bases between. Germline V gives CDR1 MNHEY, CDR2 SVGEGT. The CDR3 totals 15 residues. For the CDR3, the DNA is TGTGCCAGCAGTTACGTGCGGGGATACTCCTACGAGCAGTACTTC. Its protein is CASSYVRGYSYEQYF.

The V call is TRBV12-3 or TRBV12-4, the J call TRBJ1-1, with TRBD1 identical over 8 bases. This CDR3 spans 14 amino acids. V was clipped by 5 bases and J by 5 bases; unmatched bases: 7. The CDR3 region has the DNA TGTGCCAGCAGTCGTACAGGGGGATGGACTGAAGCTTTCTTT. Translating it yields CASSRTGGWTEAFF.